Many counts were recorded for the clone carrying this TCR beta chain. Its specificity is not known. A 3' RACE protocol on RNA, with unique molecular identifiers, produced the TCR library. TCRdb re-analysed the 3' RACE reads in MiXCR, keeping a single row per CDR3 protein. The top ten clones hold 0.7% of a sample with 45,000 to 50,000 distinct CDR3 sequences, 4.3% of them seen once. Treatment in this sample: PENTA 11 planned treatment interruption arm or continuous ART arm. The data are from a study of HIV-infected children after antiretroviral therapy interruption. Looking at the study overall: Samples from the continuous-treatment group were taken at weeks 0, 48 and 150.

Overall study results and limits: Naive CD4+ Gini coefficient rose by interruption end, suggesting clonal expansion. After treatment interruption started, naive CD4+ CDR3 overlap across time points dropped.

This CDR3 spans 19 amino acids. Trimming pared 2 bases from V and 5 bases from J, leaving 24 bases between. The germline V gene encodes CDR1 SGHVS and CDR2 FNYEAQ. The chain uses TRBV7-6 and TRBJ2-2; D not resolved. The source of this sequence is a pool of human donors with HIV. The sequencing here drew on CD45RA+ CD4+ T cells from PBMCs, pooled from several time points, taken from a donor given antiretroviral therapy, either interrupted or continuous. Subset noted: naive CD4+ CD45RA+ CD45RO- T cells. Written as DNA, the CDR3 is TGTGCCAGCAGCTTATCCCCGAACCCCGGACCCTTAGGGACCGGGGAGCTGTTTTTT. It specifies CASSLSPNPGPLGTGELFF.